These 12 T cell receptor beta chains originate from one sample sequenced in a study of T-cell reconstitution after alpha-beta-depleted transplantation in children. As it was prepared, the TCRbeta library received unique molecular identifiers. TCRdb processed the PCR reads anew with MiXCR; each CDR3 protein has one entry. The table has hundreds of thousands of distinct CDR3 sequences, 10% to 13% seen once. The sample was PBMCs from the stem cell graft donor, taken from the stem cell graft. These receptor sequences come from a human donor who donated a stem cell graft to a child with acute myeloid leukemia.

The gene calls are TRBV7-2 and TRBJ2-5, with 7 bases fitting TRBD2. The germline V gene encodes CDR1 SGHTA and CDR2 FQGNSA. The CDR3 is 13 amino acids. Trimming removed 3 bases from V and 7 bases from J; junction bases left unmatched: 5. Here the CDR3 DNA reads TGTGCCAGCAGCTTCCAGCGGGATGGGACCCAGTACTTC. It codes for CASSFQRDGTQYF.

CDR3 in DNA: TGCAGTGCTAGAGATCTCGCGAGGGGCGGGGAGCTGTTTTTT. Translation: CSARDLARGGELFF. The chain joins TRBV20-1 to TRBJ2-2; tentatively, D is TRBD1 or TRBD2 (5 bases each). This CDR3 spans 14 amino acids. CDR1 and CDR2 from the germline V gene are DFQATT and SNEGSKA (reference sequence). V was cut by 0 bases and J by 7 bases, with 12 bases left in between.

This rearrangement joins TRBV4-3 to TRBJ2-5; 10 bases align to TRBD1. Germline values: CDR1 LGHNA, CDR2 YSLEER. This CDR3 has 17 amino acids. J lost 2 bases, V lost 0 bases, and 6 bases had no gene match. The CDR3 sequence is CASSQDLAGQGQETQYF. Here the CDR3 DNA reads TGCGCCAGCAGCCAAGATTTAGCGGGACAGGGGCAAGAGACCCAGTACTTC.

The rearrangement uses TRBV24-1 and TRBJ2-1; D ambiguous. The V end lost 7 bases, the J end lost 0 bases, and 12 bases lay between the germline ends. This CDR3 comprises 15 residues. CDR1 is KGHDR, CDR2 SFDVKD, per germline. The DNA for the CDR3 is TGTGCCACCAGCGGCCTATTTGACTCCTACAATGAGCAGTTCTTC. Translation: CATSGLFDSYNEQFF.

As for this clonotype: A clone one base away is much larger, so this may be a read error. V is TRBV12-3 or TRBV12-4 and J is TRBJ2-7; maybe TRBD1 (5 bases). The V gene lost 4 bases and the J gene lost 11 bases, with 12 bases spanning the gap. The CDR3 has 11 amino acids. The CDR3: CASSYDSGEYF. CDR3 nucleotides: TGTGCCAGCAGTTACGACAGTGGGGAGTACTTC.

The V gene is TRBV29-1, the J gene TRBJ2-3; 13 positions match TRBD2. CDR1 and CDR2 from the germline V gene are SQVTM and ANQGSEA. V dropped 6 bases and J dropped 1; count of bases not matched to a gene: 10. CDR3 length equals 17 residues. The DNA of the CDR3 is TGCAGCGTGGGAGGACTAGCGGGAGAACCAGGCACAGATACGCAGTATTTT. Residues: CSVGGLAGEPGTDTQYF.

This rearrangement joins TRBV20-1 to TRBJ1-2; D gene ambiguous. Germline CDR1 DFQATT, CDR2 SNEGSKA (reference sequence). The ends were cut back, 1 base at V and 4 bases at J, with 13 bases in the middle. The CDR3 consists of 14 residues. In DNA form, the CDR3 reads TGCAGTGCTAGAGCCGTCCCGACCGGCTATGGCTACACCTTC. It encodes CSARAVPTGYGYTF.

This clonotype was observed at least ten times. This rearrangement joins TRBV29-1 to TRBJ2-1; a possible D gene is TRBD1 (5 bases). V lost 2 bases to trimming and J lost 7 bases, with 6 bases between them. The CDR3 covers 11 residues. CDR1 SQVTM and CDR2 ANQGSEA come from the germline V gene. CDR3 residues: CSVEQGNEQFF. DNA of the CDR3: TGCAGCGTTGAACAGGGTAATGAGCAGTTCTTC.

This clonotype was detected a few times. V is TRBV29-1 and J is TRBJ2-7; the D is unclear. Trimming left V 3 bases short and J 2 bases short, with 8 bases between. Germline CDR1 reads SQVTM; CDR2 reads ANQGSEA. This CDR3 is built from 12 residues. The CDR3 is CSVDDGTYEQYF. CDR3 coding DNA: TGCAGCGTTGATGACGGCACCTACGAGCAGTACTTC.

The chain has TRBV12-3 or TRBV12-4 and TRBJ1-1; the match to TRBD1 covers 9 bases. This CDR3 region has 15 residues. Germline trimming cut 8 bases from V and 0 bases from J; bases unmatched to any gene: 7. The chain's CDR3 is CASWYRGPLNTEAFF. The CDR3 bases are TGTGCCAGCTGGTACAGGGGGCCTTTGAACACTGAAGCTTTCTTT.

In this sample, this clonotype turned up a few times. The J gene is TRBJ2-3, the V gene TRBV6-2 or TRBV6-3; 10 nucleotides line up with TRBD2. The CDR3 consists of 16 residues. Germline lookup yields CDR1 MNHEY and CDR2 SVGEGT. V trimming: 2 bases; J trimming: 2 bases; junction bases outside the gene matches: 4. The CDR3 here is CASSYGLAGDTDTQYF. Here the CDR3 DNA reads TGTGCCAGCAGTTACGGTCTAGCGGGAGACACAGATACGCAGTATTTT.

This clonotype came up many times. This sequence joins TRBV7-2 and TRBJ2-1, with a tentative D call TRBD1 (6 bases). Germline lookup yields CDR1 SGHTA and CDR2 FQGNSA. The CDR3 spans 18 residues. The V end lost 2 bases, the J end lost 9 bases, and 26 bases lay between the germline ends. The CDR3 loop is CASSLTSPRGYHVGEQFF. CDR3 in DNA: TGTGCCAGCAGCTTAACATCCCCCAGGGGCTACCACGTAGGTGAGCAGTTCTTC. Variable domain in full (rest from reference TRBV7-2 and TRBJ2-1): GAGVSQSPSNKVTEKGKDVELRCDPISGHTALYWYRQSLGQGLEFLIYFQGNSAPDKSGLPSDRFSAERTGGSVSTLTIQRTQQEDSAVYLCASSLTSPRGYHVGEQFFGPGTRLTVL.